Listed here are 21 T cell receptor beta chains from one sample, sequenced in a study of beta chain features in type 1 diabetes. Isolated RNA was reverse transcribed in full, so expressed TCRB transcripts were sequenced. The assay was immunoSEQ multiplex PCR, and TCRdb's table has in-frame clones only and misses some. This table has more than 20,000 clones, roughly three quarters appearing once. Sample: Tregs from blood. These receptors originate from a middle-aged woman in good health.

This clone turned up a few times. The V and J genes are TRBV18 and TRBJ2-2, with D perhaps TRBD2 (5 bases). CDR3 length equals 14 residues. Trimming stripped 0 bases from V and 5 bases from J, with 7 bases between. Germline loops: CDR1 KGHSH, CDR2 LQKENI. The DNA for the CDR3 is TGTGCCAGCTCACCACCGCGGGTTACCGGGGAGCTGTTTTTT. Its translation: CASSPPRVTGELFF.

The chain links TRBV10-3 to TRBJ2-3, with 9 bases that match TRBD1. J was trimmed by 6 bases and V by 5 bases; bases with no gene match: 6. Per the germline V gene, CDR1 is ENHRY and CDR2 is SYGVKD. The CDR3 is 14 residues long. The CDR3 DNA follows: TGTGCCATCAGTCCGGGACAGGGAGGGGATACGCAGTATTTT. Residues: CAISPGQGGDTQYF.

The rearrangement links TRBV27 to TRBJ2-2; 8 positions match TRBD1. The ends lost 1 base at V and 6 bases at J; junction bases unmatched: 4. This CDR3 contains 15 residues. Per germline, CDR1 MNHEY and CDR2 SMNVEV (reference sequence). CDR3 sequence: CASSLLAGGSGELFF. The CDR3 DNA sequence: TGTGCCAGCAGTTTATTGGCAGGGGGCTCCGGGGAGCTGTTTTTT.

The gene calls are TRBV4-1 and TRBJ1-1; 9 bases match TRBD1. Unmatched junction bases numbered 14, after V lost 4 bases and J lost 2 bases. CDR1 and CDR2 (germline): MGHRA, YSYEKL. The CDR3 has 18 amino acids. CDR3 loop: CASSRTWRDRAANTEAFF. As DNA, the CDR3 is TGCGCCAGCAGCCGAACTTGGAGGGACAGGGCCGCTAACACTGAAGCTTTCTTT.

This clone has a handful of counts. V gene TRBV7-2 combines with J gene TRBJ2-5; 9 nucleotides align to TRBD2. With 5 bases clipped from V and 5 bases from J, the junction kept 9 bases outside the gene matches. The CDR3 sequence is 15 residues long. Germline V gene sequence: CDR1 SGHTA, CDR2 FQGNSA. The CDR3 sequence: CASSTRAGGWETQYF. DNA of the CDR3: TGTGCCAGCAGCACTCGAGCGGGGGGCTGGGAGACCCAGTACTTC.

By proportion, this clone is medium-sized (0.01 to 0.1%). As DNA, the CDR3 is TGCAGCGCCAACAGGGACTATGGCTACACCTTC. Translation: CSANRDYGYTF. The chain joins TRBV29-1 to TRBJ1-2; a possible D gene is TRBD1 (6 bases). Per germline, CDR1 SQVTM and CDR2 ANQGSEA. The CDR3 has 11 residues. Trimming stripped 7 bases from V and 3 bases from J, with 9 bases between.

This clone was counted a single time. The rearrangement joins TRBV12-5 to TRBJ2-4, with TRBD2 matching 8 bases. V lost 0 bases to trimming and J lost 2 bases; unmatched junction nucleotides: 6. Germline V gene lookup returns CDR1 LGHNT and CDR2 FRNRAP. This CDR3 is 17 amino acids long. As DNA, the CDR3 is TGTGCTAGTGGTTTGGTAGAAAGCGGGGGATCCAAAAACATTCAGTACTTC. This encodes CASGLVESGGSKNIQYF. The variable domain in full, with the rest retrieved from reference TRBV12-5 and TRBJ2-4, is DARVTQTPRHKVTEMGQEVTMRCQPILGHNTVFWYRQTMMQGLELLAYFRNRAPLDDSGMPKDRFSAEMPDATLATLKIQPSEPRDSAVYFCASGLVESGGSKNIQYFGAGTRLSVL.

This rearrangement joins TRBV7-9 to TRBJ2-5, with TRBD1 matching over 9 bases. The ends lost 5 bases at V and 5 bases at J; junction bases unmatched: 15. The germline gives CDR1 SEHNR, CDR2 FQNEAQ (reference sequence). The CDR3 length is 17 residues. As DNA, the CDR3 is TGTGCCAGCAGCGACAACAGGGGGCCCTCAAGGTTGGAGACCCAGTACTTC. Translating it yields CASSDNRGPSRLETQYF.

The V call is TRBV5-4, the J call TRBJ1-1; 7 bases fit TRBD1. The CDR3 has 15 amino acids. V was clipped by 2 bases and J by 2 bases; unmatched bases: 6. Germline V gene sequence: CDR1 SGHNT, CDR2 YYREEE (reference sequence). CDR3 region: CASSFSGTANTEAFF. The CDR3, as DNA: TGTGCCAGCAGCTTCTCCGGGACAGCTAACACTGAAGCTTTCTTT.

This clone occurred a few times. The chain combines TRBV5-1 with TRBJ2-5, with 8 bases identical to TRBD2. V was pared by 4 bases and J by 4 bases, with 9 bases of the junction left unmatched. CDR1 SGHRS and CDR2 YFSETQ come from the germline V gene. This CDR3 comprises 15 residues. The CDR3, as DNA: TGCGCCAGCAGCGGCCAAACCGGGACTAGAGAGACCCAGTACTTC. Translated: CASSGQTGTRETQYF.

This chain joins TRBV7-6 and TRBJ2-5; TRBD2 might be the D (6 bases). With 5 bases removed from V and 3 bases from J, the gap between germline ends came to 13 bases. CDR3 length: 14 amino acids. From germline, CDR1 is SGHVS and CDR2 FNYEAQ. The CDR3: CASSRGVLEETQYF. CDR3 DNA: TGTGCCAGCAGCCGCGGGGTTTTAGAAGAGACCCAGTACTTC.

This clone was seen once. The chain links TRBV19 to TRBJ2-1; 10 positions agree with TRBD2. The germline CDR1 and CDR2 sequences are LNHDA and SQIVND (reference sequence). This CDR3 is built from 16 residues. Trimming removed 7 bases from V and 9 bases from J; junction bases left unmatched: 15. The CDR3 loop is CASIQSGGASVSEQFF. As DNA, the CDR3 is TGTGCCAGTATCCAAAGCGGGGGGGCGTCAGTGAGTGAGCAGTTCTTC.

V usage is TRBV4-3 and J usage is TRBJ2-3, with 11 bases lining up with TRBD2. J lost 5 bases, V lost 5 bases, and 9 bases had no gene match. This CDR3 spans 16 amino acids. Per the germline V gene, CDR1 is LGHNA and CDR2 is YSLEER. The CDR3 DNA follows: TGCGCCAGCAGCATAAATAGCGGGGGGGCCCAAGATACGCAGTATTTT. Amino acids: CASSINSGGAQDTQYF.

Only a few counts were recorded for this clone. V is TRBV6-5 and J is TRBJ2-3; D might be TRBD2 (5 bases). V was cut by 8 bases and J by 0 bases, with 15 bases left in between. The germline V gene encodes CDR1 MNHEY and CDR2 SVGAGI. The CDR3 contains 15 residues. The CDR3 loop is CASRRLAGSTDTQYF. The CDR3 DNA reads as TGTGCCAGCCGGAGATTGGCGGGTAGCACAGATACGCAGTATTTT.

In its sample, this clone is medium-sized. The chain carries TRBV7-9 and TRBJ2-1, with TRBD1 matching over 11 bases. The CDR3 has 16 amino acids. The V gene's germline CDR1 is SEHNR and CDR2 FQNEAQ (reference sequence). Unmatched junction bases numbered 8, after V lost 6 bases and J lost 4 bases. CDR3 residues: CASRQGGTGGYNEQFF. In nucleotides, the CDR3 is TGTGCCAGCAGGCAAGGAGGGACAGGGGGGTACAATGAGCAGTTCTTC.

This chain links TRBV6-6 with TRBJ2-5, with D perhaps matching TRBD2 (6 bases). The length of the CDR3 is 14 residues. Germline loops: CDR1 MNHNY, CDR2 SVGAGI (reference sequence). The V end was cut by 6 bases, the J end by 2 bases, with 13 bases between. CDR3 coding DNA: TGTGCCAGCAGCACCCTAGCGCTGCAAGAGACCCAGTACTTC. It translates to CASSTLALQETQYF.

This rearrangement joins TRBV2 to TRBJ2-4; 8 bases align to TRBD2. The length of the CDR3 is 13 residues. V lost 4 bases and J lost 6; bases outside the gene matches: 2. CDR1 is SNHLY and CDR2 is FYNNEI in the germline V gene. In DNA, the CDR3 is TGTGCCAGCAGTGCGGGGGGGGTAAACATTCAGTACTTC. It translates to CASSAGGVNIQYF.

This chain joins TRBV18 and TRBJ1-5; D remains unclear. CDR1 KGHSH and CDR2 LQKENI come from the germline V gene. V shed 5 bases and J shed 2 bases, with 10 bases lying between them. This CDR3 is built from 14 residues. CDR3 amino acids: CASSRGEGNQPQHF. The CDR3 nucleotides read TGTGCCAGCTCAAGAGGTGAGGGCAATCAGCCCCAGCATTTT.

The chain uses TRBV7-8 and TRBJ2-4, with D possibly TRBD1 on 6 matching bases. V was cut by 5 bases and J by 6 bases, with 11 bases left in between. The CDR3 has 13 residues. The V gene's germline CDR1 is SGHVS and CDR2 FQNEAQ. The CDR3 DNA is TGTGCCAGCAGCCTCGGACAGACAAACATTCAGTACTTC. Translation gives CASSLGQTNIQYF.

This chain uses TRBV6-1 with TRBJ1-4; the D is unclear. Germline V gene lookup returns CDR1 MNHNS and CDR2 SASEGT. V dropped 7 bases and J dropped 4 bases, with 13 bases sitting between them. This CDR3 comprises 14 residues. The CDR3 DNA is TGTGCCAGCAAGCGGTTGGACGTTAATGAAAAACTGTTTTTT. This sequence encodes CASKRLDVNEKLFF.

There are a few counts of this clone. The V and J genes are TRBV7-6 and TRBJ2-1; weak D call: TRBD1 (5 bases). V lost 1 base, J lost 2 bases, and 9 bases lay in between. This CDR3 has 15 residues. In germline, CDR1 is SGHVS, CDR2 FNYEAQ. Here the CDR3 DNA reads TGTGCCAGCAGCTTAGAGGACACTACCTACAATGAGCAGTTCTTC. Residues: CASSLEDTTYNEQFF. The full variable domain, rest sourced from reference TRBV7-6 and TRBJ2-1, is GAGVSQSPRYKVTKRGQDVALRCDPISGHVSLYWYRQALGQGPEFLTYFNYEAQQDKSGLPNDRFSAERPEGSISTLTIQRTEQRDSAMYRCASSLEDTTYNEQFFGPGTRLTVL.